These 28 T cell receptor beta chains were sequenced from one sample in a study of T cell responses to AZD1222 COVID-19 vaccine (dated by TCRdb to 2020 to 2023). The time point label here, explained by the study, means: baseline before first vaccination. Library preparation employed the immunoSEQ multiplex PCR assay. TCRdb holds this immuneACCESS table with in-frame rearrangements only. Some clones are missing; in checked studies, unresolved V genes explain under half, and the rest has no known cause. This sample lists about 140,000 clones; about 92% were detected once. The ten biggest clones cover around 3.2% of the sample. This material consisted of peripheral blood, taken on day 0 of AZD1222 vaccination. The receptor set was obtained from an adult in good health.

The V gene is TRBV7-9, the J gene TRBJ1-1; no firm D call. Trimming removed 0 bases at V and 6 bases at J, with 11 bases between. This CDR3 has 14 amino acids. Germline V gene sequence: CDR1 SEHNR, CDR2 FQNEAQ (reference sequence). The CDR3 DNA reads as TGTGCCAGCAGCTTAGCCTCGCTCCGGCCTGAAGCTTTCTTT. Its protein is CASSLASLRPEAFF. The complete variable domain, with remaining parts taken from reference TRBV7-9 and TRBJ1-1, reads DTGVSQNPRHKITKRGQNVTFRCDPISEHNRLYWYRQTLGQGPEFLTYFQNEAQLEKSRLLSDRFSAERPKGSFSTLEIQRTEQGDSAMYLCASSLASLRPEAFFGQGTRLTVV.

This clone has a handful of counts. The chain uses TRBV18 and TRBJ2-1; 11 bases line up with TRBD2. The germline V gene has CDR1 KGHSH and CDR2 LQKENI. The CDR3 spans 18 residues. V was clipped by 5 bases and J by 2 bases; unmatched bases: 11. As DNA, the CDR3 is TGTGCCAGCTCATCTGTTATAGCGGGAGGGGTGGCCTACAATGAGCAGTTCTTC. Its protein is CASSSVIAGGVAYNEQFF.

The V and J genes are TRBV9 and TRBJ2-2; the match to TRBD2 covers 10 bases. This CDR3 is 17 amino acids long. Germline CDR1 reads SGDLS; CDR2 reads YYNGEE. The junction had 8 bases not matched to a gene; V was cut back by 5 bases and J by 1 base. The CDR3 reads CASSLRPSGGNTGELFF. CDR3 DNA: TGTGCCAGCAGTCTTAGGCCTAGCGGGGGGAACACCGGGGAGCTGTTTTTT.

The chain is built from TRBV7-2 and TRBJ1-5; D gene uncertain. This CDR3 has 15 amino acids. CDR1 is SGHTA, CDR2 FQGNSA, per germline. V gave up 3 bases and J gave up 0 bases, with 9 bases separating them. CDR3 sequence reads: CASSFSGYSNQPQHF. The CDR3 DNA sequence: TGTGCCAGCAGCTTCTCCGGGTATAGCAATCAGCCCCAGCATTTT. The full variable domain, with the rest looked up from reference TRBV7-2 and TRBJ1-5, is GAGVSQSPSNKVTEKGKDVELRCDPISGHTALYWYRQSLGQGLEFLIYFQGNSAPDKSGLPSDRFSAERTGGSVSTLTIQRTQQEDSAVYLCASSFSGYSNQPQHFGDGTRLSIL.

J is TRBJ1-2 and V is TRBV6-5, with 8 bases that match TRBD1. Trimming cost V 8 bases and J 2 bases; bases outside gene matches: 4. The CDR3 extends over 13 amino acids. Germline V gene data show CDR1 as MNHEY and CDR2 as SVGAGI. In DNA form, the CDR3 reads TGTGCCAGCCTCAGGACAGGGAACTATGGCTACACCTTC. This sequence encodes CASLRTGNYGYTF.

This sequence joins TRBV10-3 and TRBJ2-7; 9 nucleotides match TRBD2. The V gene end was trimmed by 10 bases and the J gene end by 1 base; junction bases not matched to a gene: 5. Looked up from germline, CDR1 is ENHRY and CDR2 is SYGVKD. This CDR3 spans 13 amino acids. In DNA form, the CDR3 reads TGTGCCACTTTAGCGGGAGTGTCCTACGAGCAGTACTTC. Protein sequence: CATLAGVSYEQYF.

This clone was seen once. The J gene is TRBJ2-7, the V gene TRBV7-2; no definite D call. The CDR3 is made up of 13 amino acids. From germline, CDR1 is SGHTA and CDR2 FQGNSA. V gave up 2 bases and J gave up 2 bases, with 7 bases separating them. DNA of the CDR3: TGTGCCAGCAGCTTAACACGAACCTACGAGCAGTACTTC. Its translation: CASSLTRTYEQYF.

The V and J genes are TRBV19 and TRBJ1-5, with TRBD1 as a possible D gene (6 bases). Germline CDR1 is LNHDA and CDR2 is SQIVND (reference sequence). V lost 8 bases and J lost 5, with 16 bases in between. The CDR3 has 14 residues. The CDR3: CASPRHGGDQPQHF. In nucleotides, the CDR3 is TGTGCCAGTCCCCGGCACGGGGGCGATCAGCCCCAGCATTTT.

To note about this clone: The same CDR3 is also encoded by other DNA sequences in this sample. The chain carries TRBV6-6 and TRBJ1-2, with 8 bases that match TRBD1. Germline V CDR1 and CDR2: MNHNY, SVGAGI (reference sequence). Germline trimming cut 5 bases from V and 2 bases from J; bases unmatched to any gene: 7. This CDR3 comprises 15 residues. The CDR3 DNA reads TGTGCCAGCAGTCCACGGACAGGGAAAAACTATGGCTACACCTTC. Amino acid sequence: CASSPRTGKNYGYTF.

The CDR3 coding sequence is TGTGCCACCCTTAGTGACAATGAGCAGTTCTTC. Encoded protein: CATLSDNEQFF. The chain links TRBV10-3 to TRBJ2-1, with D unresolved. The V gene lost 10 bases and the J gene lost 5 bases, with 9 bases spanning the gap. The germline V gene has CDR1 ENHRY and CDR2 SYGVKD. CDR3 size: 11 residues.

The CDR3 reads CAISESRGTSGSYNEQFF. DNA of the CDR3: TGTGCCATCAGTGAGTCGAGGGGAACTAGCGGGAGTTACAATGAGCAGTTCTTC. The V call is TRBV10-3, the J call TRBJ2-1; 11 positions match TRBD2. This CDR3 has 18 residues. V gave up 0 bases and J gave up 4 bases; unmatched junction bases: 8. The V gene's germline CDR1 is ENHRY and CDR2 SYGVKD.

The chain recombines TRBV6-2 or TRBV6-3 with TRBJ1-5, with a tentative D call TRBD1 (6 bases). Trimming removed 2 bases from V and 10 bases from J, with 15 bases in between. Germline V CDR1 and CDR2: MNHEY, SVGEGT. The CDR3 has 14 amino acids. The CDR3 here is CASSYKAGEPPQHF. CDR3 nucleotides: TGTGCCAGCAGTTACAAGGCAGGGGAACCACCCCAGCATTTT.

Written as DNA, the CDR3 is TGCAGCGTTGAAAGCGGACTAGCGGGAGCTTACGAGCAGTACTTC. Protein: CSVESGLAGAYEQYF. J is TRBJ2-7 and V is TRBV29-1, with 13 bases matching TRBD2. The CDR3 contains 15 residues. Unmatched junction bases numbered 5, after V lost 2 bases and J lost 4 bases. The V gene's germline CDR1 is SQVTM and CDR2 ANQGSEA.

In this sample, this clone turned up once. The chain joins TRBV29-1 to TRBJ2-3, with a possible D match to TRBD2 (5 bases). The CDR3 totals 13 residues. V lost 2 bases and J lost 3, with 9 bases in between. Germline assignment: CDR1 SQVTM and CDR2 ANQGSEA. For the CDR3, the DNA is TGCAGCGTTGAACTGACGGGAACAGATACGCAGTATTTT. This codes for CSVELTGTDTQYF.

The genes are TRBV27 and TRBJ2-1; 9 bases match TRBD1. J was trimmed by 7 bases and V by 4 bases; bases with no gene match: 5. Germline V gives CDR1 MNHEY, CDR2 SMNVEV (reference sequence). The CDR3 consists of 14 residues. The CDR3 nucleotides are TGTGCCAGCAGTTCAACCGGGACAGGGAATGAGCAGTTCTTC. It is translated as CASSSTGTGNEQFF.

The chain couples TRBV4-3 to TRBJ1-2; D ambiguous. Germline V CDR1 and CDR2: LGHNA, YSLEER. The CDR3 sequence is 15 residues long. The V end lost 0 bases, the J end lost 1 base, and 9 bases lay between the germline ends. CDR3 bases: TGCGCCAGCAGCCAAGATAGGACTTTTAACTATGGCTACACCTTC. As protein: CASSQDRTFNYGYTF.

J is TRBJ2-7 and V is TRBV23-1, with a tentative D call TRBD2 (5 bases). TRBV23-1 falls under the ORF class, with uncertain function. V was clipped by 8 bases and J by 11 bases, with 28 bases between them. The CDR3 sequence is 15 residues long. CDR3 sequence: CASSQGLSPGSVEYF. In DNA, the CDR3 is TGCGCCAGCTCGCAAGGTTTGTCCCCTGGGAGTGTTGAGTACTTC.

The chain recombines TRBV7-8 with TRBJ2-1; 9 positions agree with TRBD2. The CDR3 has 17 residues. V was clipped by 1 base and J by 1 base; unmatched bases: 5. Per the germline V gene, CDR1 is SGHVS and CDR2 is FQNEAQ. The CDR3 sequence: CASSLVVAGGSYNEQFF. The CDR3 DNA reads as TGTGCCAGCAGCTTAGTGGTTGCGGGAGGGTCCTACAATGAGCAGTTCTTC. Full variable domain (remainder filled in from reference TRBV7-8 and TRBJ2-1): GAGVSQSPRYKVAKRGQDVALRCDPISGHVSLFWYQQALGQGPEFLTYFQNEAQLDKSGLPSDRFFAERPEGSVSTLKIQRTQQEDSAVYLCASSLVVAGGSYNEQFFGPGTRLTVL.

J is TRBJ1-6 and V is TRBV18; no reliable D call. The germline V and J ends were trimmed by 4 bases and 5 bases, with 12 bases remaining between them. This CDR3 comprises 15 residues. Germline values: CDR1 KGHSH, CDR2 LQKENI. CDR3 sequence (DNA): TGTGCCAGCTCACGCGACACCAACCATAATTCACCCCTCCACTTT. It is translated as CASSRDTNHNSPLHF.

This chain joins TRBV10-1 and TRBJ2-2; tentatively, D is TRBD2 (6 bases). Trimming cost V 7 bases and J 4 bases, with 13 bases left between them. Per the germline V gene, CDR1 is WNHNN and CDR2 is SYGVQD (reference sequence). CDR3 length equals 14 residues. The CDR3 region is CASTRDSGTGELFF. CDR3 sequence (DNA): TGCGCCAGCACTCGGGACTCTGGCACCGGGGAGCTGTTTTTT.

The gene calls are TRBV18 and TRBJ2-3; D perhaps matches TRBD2 (6 bases). Germline V CDR1 and CDR2: KGHSH, LQKENI. CDR3 size: 13 residues. V dropped 0 bases and J dropped 9 bases, with 10 bases sitting between them. CDR3 sequence reads: CASSPPGAGTQYF. CDR3 DNA sequence: TGTGCCAGCTCACCACCCGGGGCGGGAACGCAGTATTTT.

The V call is TRBV5-4, the J call TRBJ1-5, with D unresolved. Per the germline V gene, CDR1 is SGHNT and CDR2 is YYREEE (reference sequence). The CDR3 runs 14 residues. V lost 0 bases, J lost 6 bases, and 10 bases lay in between. The DNA of the CDR3 is TGTGCCAGCAGCTTGGATGGAACCCCTCAGCCCCAGCATTTT. Amino acids: CASSLDGTPQPQHF.

The chain carries TRBV19 and TRBJ1-4; no definite D call. The CDR3 runs to 20 residues. CDR1 and CDR2 from the germline V gene are LNHDA and SQIVND (reference sequence). With 10 bases removed from V and 3 bases from J, the gap between germline ends came to 33 bases. Here the CDR3 DNA reads TGTGCCAAACTTTCCACGAGAACTTCTTACGGCGGGCGACCTAATGAAAAACTGTTTTTT. Translated: CAKLSTRTSYGGRPNEKLFF.

The CDR3, as DNA: TGTGCCAGCAGCCAAGCTCTTTTTGGGACTAGGGTCGAGCAGTACTTC. This codes for CASSQALFGTRVEQYF. This chain uses TRBV4-2 with TRBJ2-7, with 8 nucleotides matching TRBD2. Germline assignment: CDR1 LGHNA and CDR2 YNFKEQ. Trimming at V came to 1 base and at J to 6 bases, leaving 11 bases not matched to a gene. This CDR3 is built from 16 residues.

The count of this clone is one. V is TRBV21-1 and J is TRBJ1-1. TRBV21-1 is listed as a pseudogene. This CDR3 has 15 amino acids. The DNA of the CDR3 is TGTGCCAGCAGCAAAGCTAGCAGGCTCAACACTGAAGCTTTCTTT. It codes for CASSKASRLNTEAFF.

The CDR3 nucleotides are TGTGCCAGTAGTAGCGCGGGAGGTGCCGAGCAGTACTTC. Residues: CASSSAGGAEQYF. The chain links TRBV19 to TRBJ2-7, with 8 positions matching TRBD2. The germline gives CDR1 LNHDA, CDR2 SQIVND (reference sequence). The CDR3 has 13 residues. Trimming cost V 4 bases and J 6 bases; bases outside gene matches: 5.

V usage is TRBV14 and J usage is TRBJ1-2, with 7 bases lining up with TRBD1. V lost 4 bases and J lost 6; bases outside the gene matches: 2. The CDR3 is 12 amino acids. Germline V gene sequence: CDR1 SGHDN, CDR2 FVKESK. The CDR3 region has the DNA TGTGCCAGCAGCCGGGACAGAAATGGCTACACCTTC. It is translated as CASSRDRNGYTF.

This chain links TRBV7-9 with TRBJ2-2; tentatively, D is TRBD1 (5 bases). CDR3 length: 13 residues. Germline assignment: CDR1 SEHNR and CDR2 FQNEAQ (reference sequence). Trimming removed 2 bases at V and 7 bases at J, with 8 bases between. The chain's CDR3 is CASSLSQGGELFF. In nucleotides, the CDR3 is TGTGCCAGCAGCTTATCCCAGGGCGGGGAGCTGTTTTTT.